This T cell receptor (beta chain) was profiled in a study of T cells in Graves' hyperthyroidism and ophthalmopathy. Study-level findings and limits: The model identified upcoming ophthalmopathy a median approximately six months ahead of onset. Most thyroid clonotypes with frequency above 0.001 were detected in blood.

Amplification targeted TCR beta CDR3 regions from RNA transcripts. Primed by the HTBI set, a first-round RT-PCR was run on the TCR CDR3. TCRdb re-called the multiplex PCR reads through MiXCR, storing one row per CDR3 protein. The data hold about 350,000 distinct CDR3 sequences, with about 19% observed a single time. This clonotype was found many times. As yet, its antigen is unknown. The CDR3 totals 15 residues. The V and J ends lost 2 bases and 5 bases respectively, with 15 bases between them. Germline V CDR1 and CDR2: MDHEN, SYDVKM. The source of this sequence is a young woman with Graves' hyperthyroidism. The material sequenced was blood. V usage is TRBV28 and J usage is TRBJ1-1, with no clear D. The CDR3 protein is CASSLIGGRGTEAFF. The CDR3 nucleotides read TGTGCCAGCAGTTTAATAGGTGGGAGAGGTACTGAAGCTTTCTTT.